This entry describes one T cell receptor (beta chain). Antigen specificity is unknown. Germline assignment: CDR1 SGHTA and CDR2 FQGNSA. Trimming cost V 5 bases and J 5 bases, with 10 bases left between them. The CDR3 covers 13 residues. These data come from a study of T cell responses to AZD1222 COVID-19 vaccine. Study-level points and caveats: Repertoires were obtained only post-peak T cell response.

Libraries were prepared by immunoSEQ multiplex PCR; TCRdb keeps only in-frame clonotypes and omits some of them. The data hold fewer than 100,000 clones, with roughly 87% observed a single time. This receptor was taken from an adult who received the AZD1222 COVID-19 vaccine. The sample here was peripheral blood, taken 28 days after the second AZD1222 dose. The J gene is TRBJ2-1, the V gene TRBV7-2, with no clear D. As DNA, the CDR3 is TGTGCCAGCAGCCTACGGCAGGACAATGAGCAGTTCTTC. Amino acids: CASSLRQDNEQFF.